Listed below are T cell receptor beta chains from one sample, sequenced in a study of T cell changes during pregnancy in multiple sclerosis. The table came from immunoSEQ multiplex PCR; TCRdb's copy has only in-frame clones and leaves some out. The data hold more than 35,000 clones, with roughly 89% observed a single time. Sequences were derived from CD4+ T cells from peripheral blood mononuclear cells, sampled in the second trimester of pregnancy. These receptors were taken from a female donor with multiple sclerosis, enrolled in a pregnancy study. Each CDR3 is given with its conserved first and last residue.

J gene: TRBJ1-3; V gene: TRBV10-1; CDR3 protein: CASSAEERNTIYF
J gene: TRBJ2-3; V gene: TRBV2; CDR3 protein: CASKLVVLASTDTQYF
J gene: TRBJ2-5; V gene: TRBV2; CDR3 protein: CASKATAQETQYF
J gene: TRBJ1-1; V gene: TRBV9; CDR3 protein: CASSVGGYTEAFF
J gene: TRBJ2-7; V gene: TRBV4-3; CDR3 protein: CASQANRGLSYEQYF
J gene: TRBJ2-1; V gene: TRBV5-1; CDR3 protein: CASSLYSPPNEQFF
J gene: TRBJ2-4; V gene: TRBV14; CDR3 protein: CASSYQGANIQYF
J gene: TRBJ1-5; V gene: TRBV28; CDR3 protein: CASSFGDRVNQPQHF
J gene: TRBJ1-2; V gene: TRBV11-3; CDR3 protein: CASSSQGAGTGHYGYTF
J gene: TRBJ2-7; V gene: TRBV9; CDR3 protein: CASSPRTGGRSEQYF
J gene: TRBJ2-1; V gene: TRBV7-9; CDR3 protein: CASSLPGNHEQFF
J gene: TRBJ2-2; V gene: TRBV2; CDR3 protein: CASKLGTGRTGELFF
J gene: TRBJ2-1; V gene: TRBV5-8; CDR3 protein: CASRKGTSGMNEQFF
J gene: TRBJ1-2; V gene: TRBV2; CDR3 protein: CASAAQGAIYGYTF
J gene: TRBJ2-7; V gene: TRBV5-1; CDR3 protein: CASSLVAGYEQYF
J gene: TRBJ2-1; V gene: TRBV20-1; CDR3 protein: CSARPNNEQFF
J gene: TRBJ1-5; V gene: TRBV5-8; CDR3 protein: CASSHNSNQPQHF
J gene: TRBJ2-2; V gene: TRBV5-1; CDR3 protein: CASSLPGLAGNTGELFF
J gene: TRBJ2-7; V gene: TRBV5-1; CDR3 protein: CASSYSRTGLDEQYF
J gene: TRBJ2-1; V gene: TRBV5-1; CDR3 protein: CASSLRLGSGNEQFF
J gene: TRBJ2-3; V gene: TRBV4-3; CDR3 protein: CASSRDSRADTQYF
J gene: TRBJ2-1; V gene: TRBV4-3; CDR3 protein: CASSQDLLAGFLEQFF
J gene: TRBJ1-2; V gene: TRBV19; CDR3 protein: CASSPTGINYGYTF
J gene: TRBJ2-5; V gene: TRBV5-1; CDR3 protein: CASSLGSGVDYQETQYF
J gene: TRBJ2-3; V gene: TRBV27; CDR3 protein: CASRVEGGTDTQYF
J gene: TRBJ1-1; V gene: TRBV4-1; CDR3 protein: CASSQDEVEGTEAFF
J gene: TRBJ2-1; V gene: TRBV2; CDR3 protein: CASSEWTRQGISYNEQFF
J gene: TRBJ2-7; V gene: TRBV6-5; CDR3 protein: CASSYSQGNEQYF
J gene: TRBJ1-3; V gene: TRBV15; CDR3 protein: CATSRDIGVRNTIYF
J gene: TRBJ2-4; V gene: TRBV4-2; CDR3 protein: CASSQVLLAGAEHLAKNIQYF
J gene: TRBJ2-3; V gene: TRBV6-1; CDR3 protein: CASARLPFTDTQYF
J gene: TRBJ2-7; V gene: TRBV7-3; CDR3 protein: CASSPRQGREQYF
J gene: TRBJ2-3; V gene: TRBV5-1; CDR3 protein: CASSTTGSFPDTQYF
J gene: TRBJ2-7; V gene: TRBV2; CDR3 protein: CASKTGVTYEQYF
J gene: TRBJ2-1; V gene: TRBV11-2; CDR3 protein: CASSPQGNEQFF
J gene: TRBJ2-1; V gene: TRBV29-1; CDR3 protein: CSVLPRSGRFGEQFF
J gene: TRBJ2-3; V gene: TRBV29-1; CDR3 protein: CSANRGRQRADTQYF
J gene: TRBJ1-1; V gene: TRBV29-1; CDR3 protein: CSVENQGNTEAFF
J gene: TRBJ2-1; V gene: TRBV14; CDR3 protein: CASSILAGSYNEQFF
J gene: TRBJ2-7; V gene: TRBV7-9; CDR3 protein: CASSLGSLAGGEQYF
J gene: TRBJ1-2; V gene: TRBV4-1; CDR3 protein: CASSREDRESYGYTF
J gene: TRBJ1-1; V gene: TRBV18; CDR3 protein: CASSAAGGTEAFF
J gene: TRBJ2-1; V gene: TRBV6-6; CDR3 protein: CASSLSDPWNEQFF
J gene: TRBJ1-4; V gene: TRBV6-5; CDR3 protein: CASRIDATNEKLFF
J gene: TRBJ2-2; V gene: TRBV7-2; CDR3 protein: CASSQNQAGGPGELFF
J gene: TRBJ2-1; V gene: TRBV9; CDR3 protein: CASSVTPGGRAYNEQFF
J gene: TRBJ2-3; V gene: TRBV11-3; CDR3 protein: CASSLAGAEDTQYF
J gene: TRBJ1-5; V gene: TRBV18; CDR3 protein: CASSYNRAPDSNQPQHF
J gene: TRBJ2-1; V gene: TRBV14; CDR3 protein: CASSQDAGSLSSYNEQFF
J gene: TRBJ2-5; V gene: TRBV15; CDR3 protein: CATSRDLGETQYF
J gene: TRBJ2-1; V gene: TRBV19; CDR3 protein: CASSLAGGPGNEQFF
J gene: TRBJ2-1; V gene: TRBV27; CDR3 protein: CASRILAGKDNEQFF
J gene: TRBJ1-4; V gene: TRBV11-1; CDR3 protein: CASSSRTGFNEKLFF
J gene: TRBJ2-3; V gene: TRBV5-1; CDR3 protein: CASSLGVLGTDTQYF
J gene: TRBJ2-7; V gene: TRBV6-5; CDR3 protein: CASSQRGTAYEQYF
J gene: TRBJ1-1; V gene: TRBV2; CDR3 protein: CASSTGGLRSNTEAFF
J gene: TRBJ1-5; V gene: TRBV19; CDR3 protein: CASNGQVNQPQHF
J gene: TRBJ2-1; V gene: TRBV7-2; CDR3 protein: CASSLSRPNEQFF
J gene: TRBJ2-7; V gene: TRBV6-1; CDR3 protein: CASSEGVAVAGGFYEQYF